This is a list of T cell receptor beta chains from one sample in a study of blood T cell repertoires in COVID-19. Libraries were prepared by immunoSEQ multiplex PCR; TCRdb keeps only in-frame clonotypes and omits some of them. The sample shows 70,000 or so clones, approximately 83% of them seen only once. Material for sequencing was peripheral blood. Receptors were obtained from a man in his forties with COVID-19, enrolled during active disease. The CDR3 runs from the conserved cysteine through the conserved F or W. Fields, in order: J gene, V gene, D gene, clone size, CDR3 DNA, CDR3 protein. The D gene is left open where the match is weak. Expanded clones get a size class; other rows say once, few or many, or leave the size out.

TRBJ1-5	TRBV4-2	NA	NA	TGTGCCAGCAGCCAAGATGTCGGGGGGGCGCTTACTCAGCAGCCCCAGCATTTT	CASSQDVGGALTQQPQHF
TRBJ2-5	TRBV30	NA	NA	TGTGCCGGGCAGGGGTTACAAGAGACCCAGTACTTC	CAGQGLQETQYF
TRBJ1-2	TRBV11-2	TRBD1	NA	TGTGCCAGCAGCGGTAGGGTGGCAGGGGGAGGCTACACCTTC	CASSGRVAGGGYTF
TRBJ2-7	TRBV3-1/TRBV3-2	TRBD1	NA	TGTGCCAGCAGCCAAGGGGGACAGGTTAGCCTCTACGAGCAGTACTTC	CASSQGGQVSLYEQYF
TRBJ1-2	TRBV9	NA	NA	TGTGCCAGCAGCGTACATGGGGAGGCCAATGGCTACACCTTC	CASSVHGEANGYTF
TRBJ2-7	TRBV28	TRBD1	few	TGTGCCAGCAGTTTGCCCGGGACAGGGTTCCACGAGCAGTACTTC	CASSLPGTGFHEQYF
TRBJ1-2	TRBV2	NA	NA	TGTGCCAGCAGTGAGGGCCAGGGCTATGGCTACACCTTC	CASSEGQGYGYTF
TRBJ2-1	TRBV4-1	TRBD2	few	TGCGCCAGCAGCCAGGGCCTAGCGGAGGACAATGAGCAGTTCTTC	CASSQGLAEDNEQFF
TRBJ2-2	TRBV6-6	NA	NA	TGTGCCAGCAGTCAACCTCGGTTGGCCGGGGAGCTGTTTTTT	CASSQPRLAGELFF
TRBJ1-1	TRBV28	NA	NA	TGTGCCAGCAGTTTACCCGCAGCTGAAGCTTTCTTT	CASSLPAAEAFF